A selection of T cell receptor beta chains follows, all from one sample in a study of T cell repertoires in cytomegalovirus infection. Each CDR3 protein is one row after TCRdb ran MiXCR on the reads. The profile covers roughly 230,000 distinct CDR3 sequences, with roughly an eighth appearing a single time and 1.5% to 2% taken by the ten largest. Material for sequencing was PBMCs. The receptors were gathered from a human donor in good health (CMV status not recorded). Some clones in this sample may be carry-over from other donors' samples. Each CDR3 is given with its conserved first and last residue. D genes are given only for firm matches. Clone size is stated in some rows and not others, as once, few, many or a class when expanded.

. few TRBJ1-5 TRBV2 13 CASRDSNNQPQHF TGTGCCAGCAGAGACAGTAATAATCAGCCCCAGCATTTT
. many TRBJ2-3 TRBV4-1 18 CASSQDLERRGGTDTQYF TGCGCCAGCAGCCAAGATCTCGAGAGACGAGGGGGCACAGATACGCAGTATTTT
TRBD1 many TRBJ2-3 TRBV7-3 14 CASSLGQGSDTQYF TGTGCCAGCAGCCTCGGACAGGGGTCAGATACGCAGTATTTT
. many TRBJ1-6 TRBV2 16 CASSEDAKVLNSPLHF TGTGCCAGCAGTGAAGACGCTAAGGTGTTAAATTCACCCCTCCACTTT
. many TRBJ1-5 TRBV12-3/TRBV12-4 16 CASSLADLYSNQPQHF TGTGCCAGCAGTTTGGCGGACTTGTATAGCAATCAGCCCCAGCATTTT
TRBD1 . TRBJ2-3 TRBV19 14 CASSSGTESDTQYF TGTGCCAGTAGTTCCGGGACAGAGTCAGATACGCAGTATTTT
. many TRBJ2-5 TRBV6-1 13 CASSEMAVETQYF TGTGCCAGCAGTGAAATGGCAGTTGAGACCCAGTACTTC
TRBD1 few TRBJ2-1 TRBV24-1 18 CATSDFTGANNSYNEQFF TGTGCCACCAGTGATTTTACAGGGGCGAACAACTCCTACAATGAGCAGTTCTTC
. few TRBJ1-2 TRBV28 14 CASRPPGEAYGYTF TGTGCCAGCAGGCCACCGGGTGAGGCCTATGGCTACACCTTC
. many TRBJ1-2 TRBV27 13 CASSSVRDYGYTF TGTGCCAGCAGTTCGGTACGGGACTATGGCTACACCTTC
. many TRBJ1-2 TRBV2 15 CASSELSGSNYGYTF TGTGCCAGCAGTGAACTGTCAGGGTCGAACTATGGCTACACCTTC
TRBD1 many TRBJ1-5 TRBV19 15 CASSIGTGANQPQHF TGTGCCAGTAGTATAGGGACAGGGGCGAATCAGCCCCAGCATTTT
TRBD2 few TRBJ2-1 TRBV29-1 16 CSVEGLAGESYNEQFF TGCAGCGTTGAAGGTCTAGCGGGAGAAAGCTACAATGAGCAGTTCTTC
TRBD2 few TRBJ2-6 TRBV4-2 16 CASSQEGGAGANVLTF TGTGCCAGCAGCCAAGAGGGGGGGGCTGGGGCCAACGTCCTGACTTTC
. . TRBJ1-2 TRBV7-9 14 CASSLEGRADGYTF TGTGCCAGCAGCTTAGAAGGCAGGGCGGATGGCTACACCTTC
. many TRBJ2-5 TRBV7-9 13 CASSGGNRETQYF TGTGCCAGCAGCGGAGGGAATCGAGAGACCCAGTACTTC
. many TRBJ2-1 TRBV7-9 17 CASRYPLSLSSYNEQFF TGTGCCAGCAGATACCCCCTTAGCTTGAGCTCCTACAATGAGCAGTTCTTC
. . TRBJ1-5 TRBV5-1 15 CASARGVDGNQPQHF TGCGCCAGCGCACGGGGGGTGGACGGCAATCAGCCCCAGCATTTT
. many TRBJ1-4 TRBV6-5 14 CASSYGTTNEKLFF TGTGCCAGCAGTTACGGGACAACTAATGAAAAACTGTTTTTT